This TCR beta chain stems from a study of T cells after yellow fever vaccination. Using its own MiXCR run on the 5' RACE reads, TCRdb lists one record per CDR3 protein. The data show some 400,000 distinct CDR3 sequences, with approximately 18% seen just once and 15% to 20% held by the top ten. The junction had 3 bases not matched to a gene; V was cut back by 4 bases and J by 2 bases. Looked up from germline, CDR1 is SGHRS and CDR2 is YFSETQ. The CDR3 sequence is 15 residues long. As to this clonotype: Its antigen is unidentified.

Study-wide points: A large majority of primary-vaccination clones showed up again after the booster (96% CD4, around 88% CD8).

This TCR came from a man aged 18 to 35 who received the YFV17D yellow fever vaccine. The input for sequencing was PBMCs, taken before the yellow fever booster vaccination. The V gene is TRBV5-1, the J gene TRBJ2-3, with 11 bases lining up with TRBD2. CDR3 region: CASSPGLAATDTQYF. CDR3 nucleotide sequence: TGCGCCAGCAGCCCGGGACTAGCGGCCACAGATACGCAGTATTTT.